This note documents a single T cell receptor (beta chain) sequence. Here immunoSEQ multiplex PCR was the method, and the copy in TCRdb shows in-frame clones only, minus some. The table includes about 310,000 clones, 90% detected once. The record originates from a study of blood T cell repertoires in COVID-19. On the study more broadly: Both acute and convalescent COVID-19 samples were obtained from the United States, Italy and Spain. PBMCs, B-cell-depleted T cells, or T cells provided the cDNA or gDNA that made up the material.

Germline values: CDR1 MDHEN, CDR2 SYDVKM. Trimming shortened V by 1 base and J by 2 bases, and 12 bases separated the two germline ends. This CDR3 spans 16 amino acids. Seattle's cohort entered during active infection and was followed longitudinally. The rearrangement links TRBV28 to TRBJ1-5; D might be TRBD1 (6 bases). This receptor was identified in a woman between 35 and 50 years old with COVID-19, enrolled during active disease. The sample consisted of peripheral blood. The CDR3 sequence: CASSLFTGRGNQPQHF. In DNA, the CDR3 is TGTGCCAGCAGTTTATTCACAGGGAGGGGCAATCAGCCCCAGCATTTT.